This TCR beta chain was identified in a study of T-cell reconstitution after alpha-beta-depleted transplantation in children. The TCRbeta library incorporated unique molecular identifiers. TCRdb re-called the PCR reads with MiXCR, one entry per CDR3 protein. In the table there are about 500,000 distinct CDR3 sequences, 32% of which are singletons. This clonotype was observed a handful of times. The trim removed 7 bases at V and 4 bases at J, leaving 6 bases unmatched. The length of the CDR3 is 15 residues. The germline V gene encodes CDR1 SQVTM and CDR2 ANQGSEA. The sequences come from PBMCs from the stem cell graft donor, collected from the stem cell graft. The chain uses TRBV29-1 and TRBJ2-6; 11 bases agree with TRBD1. The source is a human donor who donated a stem cell graft to a child with aplastic anemia. CDR3 nucleotides: TGCAGCGCTGGACAGGGGGCGGTAGGGGCCAACGTCCTGACTTTC. It is translated as CSAGQGAVGANVLTF. Together with reference TRBV29-1 and TRBJ2-6, the CDR3 gives the full variable domain: SAVISQKPSRDICQRGTSLTIQCQVDSQVTMMFWYRQQPGQSLTLIATANQGSEATYESGFVIDKFPISRPNLTFSTLTVSNMSPEDSSIYLCSAGQGAVGANVLTFGAGSRLTVL.